Below, one T cell receptor (beta chain) is given with its context. What this receptor recognizes is not known. Per-base quality was not reported, and no clone a single base away is much larger than it. The sample originates from a study of shared clonotypes between healthy human individuals (dated by TCRdb to about 2020). A note on the overall study: The cohort comprised two women and three men aged 18 to 49 years. Blood TCR repertoires of about 5 healthy adults were deeply sequenced to estimate repertoire size and the extent of clonotype sharing between individuals. Per donor, three plates each were used for CD4 naive and CD4 memory, two for CD8 naive, and one for CD8 memory. Different laboratories and diverse techniques were used to prepare libraries and sequence TCR repertoires, to increase sequencing depth and limit assay-specific biases. Leukapheresis yielded between about 0.85 and 9.5 billion PBMCs per donor. The paper's findings and limits, for the study overall: Larger estimated clonotype richness was generally found for naive subsets than for memory subsets. Higher generation probabilities were observed for clonotypes shared by all four sorted-subset donors than for non-shared clonotypes. When four donors were compared, the shared fraction of clonotypes was about 5.5% for naive CD4, 3% to 4% for naive CD8, more than 2% for memory CD4, and less than 0.5% for memory CD8. The small number of donors limited the genetic and exposure-history diversity represented. Pairwise subsampling indicated that sequencing depth was expected to affect the degree of clonotype sharing among donors. Even with the large sequencing depth, rarefaction of the sorted-subset datasets indicated that sequencing was incomplete. Only blood was sampled, and tissue TCR repertoires likely differ from those in blood.

Including cysteine and phenylalanine, the CDR3 has 13 amino acids. The sequence is cut down to CDR3 DNA, 39 bases in frame from base 1. Sequences MNHNY (CDR1) and SVGAGI (CDR2) are obtained from the germline V gene (reference sequence). The V and J ends are trimmed by 6 bases and 4 bases, leaving 10 bases between them. The donors were healthy, HIV-negative adults with no recently reported acute infections or vaccinations. Every donor was a Caucasian adult living in Nashville, Tennessee, USA. CD4+ T cells were enriched by magnetic negative selection; naive cells were then positively selected on CD45RA, and the negative fraction formed the memory subset. Blood was obtained by leukapheresis, after which PBMCs were separated by Ficoll-Histopaque density gradient centrifugation and cryopreserved in liquid nitrogen vapor phase. Purity and quantity of every magnetically sorted T cell population were checked by analytical flow cytometry. Genomic DNA was isolated from every sorted fraction and measured by UV absorbance on a Nanodrop 2000c.

TCR CDR3 regions were amplified from genomic DNA by multiplex PCR using the deep immunoSEQ assay. Extracted genomic DNA from each cell subset was distributed evenly across all wells of several immunoSEQ 96-well plates, and each plate was treated as a replicate. For sorted subsets, each replicate PCR was loaded with about 0.2 ug genomic DNA, equivalent to approximately 27,000 T cell genomes. The purified libraries were quantified using a Qubit 3.0 fluorometer, sized with a Bioanalyzer 2100, and then quantified again using the KAPA Library Quantification kit. Every immunoSEQ 96-well plate was sequenced on a separate single-read 150-cycle Illumina NextSeq 550 flow cell. Processing in the source paper ran as follows. Because the immunoSEQ output included only junctional sequences and no quality scores, the filtering could not be the same as the filtering used for full-length reads. Sequences were annotated with PyIR, a Python wrapper for IgBLAST v1.9, using IMGT germline references to assign V/J genes and CDR3. Reads with weak V/J assignments (E-value above 1e-6), missing CDR3, stop codons, out-of-frame junctions, or ambiguous translated residues were removed. V3J clonotypes were defined by identical inferred V gene, J gene, and CDR3 amino acid sequence. The percentage overlap between two repertoires was calculated by dividing the number of shared unique clonotypes by the size of the smaller repertoire. Three approaches were used to assess repertoire richness: RTK rarefaction, the Chao1 estimator, and Recon v2.1 estimates of unobserved clonotypes. OLGA was used to compute generation probabilities for all TCRbeta clonotypes that the gDNA method yielded from a few donors. TCRdb stores this immuneACCESS table with in-frame sequences only. Part of the clones is absent; in the studies checked, under half of the shortfall reflects unresolved V genes, and no reason is known for the rest. The V and J calls and the clone size are those of that table, but D and trimming were determined from the DNA. In all, the sample holds millions of clones, and around nine tenths of those were seen once. Under 0.15% of the sample belongs to the ten largest clones.

The material sequenced was naive CD4+ T cells sorted from blood. The cell subset or site label on this specimen signifies: CD45RA+ positively selected. The sequence links TRBV6-6 to TRBJ1-3; matching of 5 bases hints at TRBD1 as the D gene. The sequence came from a man aged 18 to 35 in good health. CDR3 protein: CASRETVGNTIYF. The bases read TGTGCCAGCAGAGAGACAGTAGGAAACACCATATATTTT.